Listed here are 21 T cell receptor beta chains from one sample, sequenced in a study of T cell responses to AZD1222 COVID-19 vaccine. Clones were sequenced by immunoSEQ multiplex PCR, and TCRdb holds only the in-frame ones, with some missing. The sample contains about 200,000 clones, just over 90% of which appear only once. The source was peripheral blood, collected 28 days after the second AZD1222 dose. The receptor set was obtained from an adult who received the AZD1222 COVID-19 vaccine.

The J gene is TRBJ2-1, the V gene TRBV6-4; D might be TRBD2 (6 bases). V shed 3 bases and J shed 7 bases, with 10 bases lying between them. Germline CDR1 reads MRHNA; CDR2 reads SNTAGT. This CDR3 is built from 13 residues. The chain's CDR3 is CASSEGLMNEQFF. CDR3 sequence (DNA): TGTGCCAGCAGTGAGGGACTGATGAATGAGCAGTTCTTC.

The chain employs TRBV18 and TRBJ2-7; D perhaps matches TRBD2 (6 bases). The V and J ends lost 1 base and 6 bases respectively, with 13 bases between them. Germline CDR1 reads KGHSH; CDR2 reads LQKENI. CDR3 length equals 14 residues. The CDR3 nucleotides are TGTGCCAGCTCACCACTCGCGGGGCCGGGCGAGCAGTACTTC. Translated, it gives CASSPLAGPGEQYF.

This clone has a single count. The chain recombines TRBV27 with TRBJ2-5, with 13 bases fitting TRBD2. The J segment lost 4 bases and the V segment lost 2 bases, leaving 1 base of the junction unmatched. CDR1 is MNHEY and CDR2 is SMNVEV in the germline V gene (reference sequence). CDR3 length equals 15 residues. The CDR3 is CASSLGLAGVETQYF. The CDR3 bases are TGTGCCAGCAGTTTAGGACTAGCGGGAGTAGAGACCCAGTACTTC.

This chain connects TRBV27 to TRBJ2-7; D not certain. The CDR3 runs to 15 residues. Germline CDR1 is MNHEY and CDR2 is SMNVEV (reference sequence). Trimming removed 5 bases at V and 0 bases at J, with 14 bases between. The CDR3 DNA follows: TGTGCCAGCAGTCCCGAAGGCCCGATCTCCTACGAGCAGTACTTC. This gives the protein CASSPEGPISYEQYF.

The chain carries TRBV3-1 (or the pseudogene TRBV3-2) and TRBJ2-2; 11 bases are shared with TRBD2. The CDR3 is made up of 16 amino acids. Germline values: CDR1 LGHDT, CDR2 YNNKEL (reference sequence). Trimming at V came to 4 bases and at J to 4 bases, leaving 5 bases not matched to a gene. CDR3 DNA: TGTGCCAGCAGCCCTATAGCGGGAGGGGGCACCGGGGAGCTGTTTTTT. It translates to CASSPIAGGGTGELFF.

This chain connects TRBV5-4 to TRBJ2-4; perhaps TRBD1 as D (6 bases). V was trimmed by 3 bases and J by 5 bases, leaving 12 bases between them. This CDR3 is built from 14 residues. The V gene's germline CDR1 is SGHNT and CDR2 YYREEE (reference sequence). The CDR3 is CASSSTGTQNIQYF. The CDR3 coding sequence is TGTGCCAGCAGCTCAACAGGGACCCAAAACATTCAGTACTTC. Full variable domain (rest looked up from reference TRBV5-4 and TRBJ2-4): ETGVTQSPTHLIKTRGQQVTLRCSSQSGHNTVSWYQQALGQGPQFIFQYYREEENGRGNFPPRFSGLQFPNYSSELNVNALELDDSALYLCASSSTGTQNIQYFGAGTRLSVL.

In DNA, the CDR3 is TGTGCCAGCACCCGACGGGGACGAGGCAATGAGCAGTTCTTC. Its protein product is CASTRRGRGNEQFF. This chain joins TRBV7-2 and TRBJ2-1; D is perhaps TRBD1 or TRBD2 (5 bases each). Trimming stripped 7 bases from V and 6 bases from J, with 16 bases between. Germline V gene sequence: CDR1 SGHTA, CDR2 FQGNSA. CDR3 length: 14 amino acids.

V and J are TRBV2 and TRBJ2-7; 7 positions agree with TRBD2. Looked up from germline, CDR1 is SNHLY and CDR2 is FYNNEI. There are 14 residues in the CDR3. Unmatched junction bases numbered 9, after V lost 8 bases and J lost 2 bases. CDR3 nucleotides: TGTGCCAGCGTAAAGACTAGCAATACCTACGAGCAGTACTTC. This translates into CASVKTSNTYEQYF.

The genes are TRBV11-2 and TRBJ1-3; D might be TRBD1 (5 bases). Germline-derived CDR1 and CDR2 are SGHAT and FQNNGV. The CDR3 loop spans 15 amino acids. V lost 5 bases and J lost 0, with 11 bases in between. CDR3 sequence: CASSPGTVSGNTIYF. The CDR3 DNA reads TGTGCCAGCAGCCCCGGGACTGTCTCTGGAAACACCATATATTTT. Variable domain in full (rest from reference TRBV11-2 and TRBJ1-3): EAGVAQSPRYKIIEKRQSVAFWCNPISGHATLYWYQQILGQGPKLLIQFQNNGVVDDSQLPKDRFSAERLKGVDSTLKIQPAKLEDSAVYLCASSPGTVSGNTIYFGEGSWLTVV.

The gene calls are TRBV6-4 and TRBJ1-1; unclear D gene. Trimming took 5 bases from V and 1 from J, leaving 8 bases between them. CDR3 length equals 13 residues. Germline V gene sequence: CDR1 MRHNA, CDR2 SNTAGT. CDR3 sequence reads: CASSSQRNTEAFF. The CDR3 nucleotides read TGTGCCAGCAGTTCACAGAGGAACACTGAAGCTTTCTTT.

The V and J genes are TRBV28 and TRBJ1-2; D call uncertain. The CDR3 length is 14 residues. Germline values: CDR1 MDHEN, CDR2 SYDVKM. V was shortened by 7 bases and J by 0 bases, with 12 bases between the two germline ends. DNA for the CDR3: TGTGCCAGCACACCGGGGAAAGCTAACTATGGCTACACCTTC. Encoded protein: CASTPGKANYGYTF.

The chain is built from TRBV4-1 and TRBJ2-7; D is unresolved. CDR3 length: 15 amino acids. V was trimmed by 0 bases and J by 3 bases, leaving 12 bases between them. Germline CDR1 MGHRA, CDR2 YSYEKL. The CDR3 spells CASSQEKGWVYEQYF. The CDR3 DNA sequence: TGCGCCAGCAGCCAAGAGAAGGGTTGGGTCTACGAGCAGTACTTC.

The chain employs TRBV24-1 and TRBJ2-1, with 12 bases aligning to TRBD2. CDR1 is KGHDR and CDR2 is SFDVKD in the germline V gene. J lost 4 bases, V lost 3 bases, and 6 bases had no gene match. CDR3 length: 17 amino acids. CDR3 in DNA: TGTGCCACCAGTGATACCTATGGACTAGCGGGGTACAATGAGCAGTTCTTC. Translating it yields CATSDTYGLAGYNEQFF.

This clone was detected once. This chain links TRBV2 with TRBJ1-5, with a weak D call TRBD1 (5 bases). The germline CDR1 and CDR2 sequences are SNHLY and FYNNEI. This CDR3 comprises 16 residues. The germline V and J ends were trimmed by 2 bases and 2 bases, with 13 bases remaining between them. CDR3 region: CASSELGESGNQPQHF. The CDR3, as DNA: TGTGCCAGCAGTGAATTGGGGGAGAGTGGCAATCAGCCCCAGCATTTT.

The chain is built from TRBV28 and TRBJ1-1, with D tentatively TRBD1 (6 bases). Germline V gives CDR1 MDHEN, CDR2 SYDVKM. Between the trimmed V and J ends, which lost 5 bases and 8 bases, there was a span of 15 bases. The CDR3 covers 13 residues. The chain's CDR3 is CASSRGGASEAFF. In DNA, the CDR3 is TGTGCCAGCAGTCGGGGGGGCGCGTCGGAAGCTTTCTTT.

The chain is built from TRBV18 and TRBJ1-6; D ambiguous. Germline V lookup: CDR1 KGHSH, CDR2 LQKENI. The CDR3 sequence is 16 residues long. Trimming pared 3 bases from V and 5 bases from J, leaving 14 bases between. CDR3 sequence (DNA): TGTGCCAGCTCACCCCTTTCGGGGTTCAATAATTCACCCCTCCACTTT. Its translation: CASSPLSGFNNSPLHF.

The CDR3, as DNA: TGTGCCAGCAGCTCCTACGACAGGGAATCCAATGAGCAGTTCTTC. Translating gives CASSSYDRESNEQFF. This chain joins TRBV11-3 and TRBJ2-1; 7 bases are shared with TRBD1. V lost 4 bases and J lost 6; bases outside the gene matches: 9. Germline loops: CDR1 SGHNT, CDR2 YENEEA. The CDR3 loop spans 15 amino acids.

The V and J genes are TRBV18 and TRBJ2-4; a weak D match, TRBD1 (5 bases). The V and J ends lost 0 bases and 0 bases respectively, with 9 bases between them. Germline assignment: CDR1 KGHSH and CDR2 LQKENI. This CDR3 has 16 residues. CDR3 sequence (DNA): TGTGCCAGCTCACCACCCCAGACAGTAGCCAAAAACATTCAGTACTTC. Residues: CASSPPQTVAKNIQYF.

The CDR3 DNA reads as TGTGCCAGCAGCCAGACCGGGGCGGGAAAAAAGTTCTTC. Translating it yields CASSQTGAGKKFF. The V call is TRBV11-2, the J call TRBJ2-1; D possibly corresponds to TRBD2 (6 bases). CDR1 SGHAT and CDR2 FQNNGV come from the germline V gene. CDR3 length: 13 amino acids. V lost 5 bases to trimming and J lost 14 bases, with 19 bases between them.

The chain recombines TRBV3-1 (or the pseudogene TRBV3-2) with TRBJ2-7; D may be TRBD1 (5 bases). Germline V gives CDR1 LGHDT, CDR2 YNNKEL (reference sequence). V lost 2 bases, J lost 6 bases, and 17 bases lay in between. This CDR3 is 15 amino acids long. CDR3 bases: TGTGCCAGCAGCCAATTCCAGGGCGGTCGGGCCGAGCAGTACTTC. Encoded protein: CASSQFQGGRAEQYF.

This chain uses TRBV4-1 with TRBJ1-1; 7 positions match TRBD1. Germline loops: CDR1 MGHRA, CDR2 YSYEKL. CDR3 length: 13 amino acids. Losses at the gene ends were 3 bases for V and 5 bases for J; bases not matched to a gene: 3. This CDR3 reads CASSQTGSTEAFF. The CDR3, as DNA: TGCGCCAGCAGCCAGACAGGGAGTACTGAAGCTTTCTTT.